This is a list of T cell receptor beta chains from one sample in a study of blood T cell repertoires in COVID-19. Generated by immunoSEQ multiplex PCR, the TCRdb table keeps only in-frame clones and is missing some. The sample yields 110,000 to 150,000 clones, roughly nine tenths seen once. Sample: peripheral blood. The receptors originated from a woman aged 55-70 years with active COVID-19. Both conserved end residues are part of each CDR3. The D gene is left open where the match is weak. Not all rows give a size; the values are once, few, many and, for expanded clones, a class.

v_gene,abundance,j_gene,d_gene,CDR3nt,CDR3aa
TRBV4-3,-,TRBJ1-5,TRBD1,TGCGCCAGCAGCCCTACGTGGACAGGGAATCAGCCCCAGCATTTT,CASSPTWTGNQPQHF
TRBV5-1,-,TRBJ2-1,TRBD2,TGCGCCAGCATCAGAGGGCTAGCGGGAGGTGGAAATGAGCAGTTCTTC,CASIRGLAGGGNEQFF
TRBV27,-,TRBJ1-3,-,TGTGCCAGCAGTCGGGGGGGGCGAAACACCATATATTTT,CASSRGGRNTIYF
TRBV5-1,-,TRBJ2-1,TRBD2,TGCGCCAGCAGCTTGACTAGCGGGACTTACAATGAGCAGTTCTTC,CASSLTSGTYNEQFF
TRBV10-1,once,TRBJ2-3,-,TGCGCCAGCAGTGATGGGGGGAGTAGCACAGATACGCAGTATTTT,CASSDGGSSTDTQYF
TRBV18,-,TRBJ1-5,-,TGTGCCAGCTCGCCGGGAGATCAGCCCCAGCATTTT,CASSPGDQPQHF
TRBV10-2,-,TRBJ2-7,-,TGCGCCAGCAGTGGGTCCGGCTACGAGCAGTACTTC,CASSGSGYEQYF
TRBV15,-,TRBJ2-7,-,TGTGCCACCAGCAGACCTACGGGGGAGCAGTACTTC,CATSRPTGEQYF
TRBV6-2/TRBV6-3,-,TRBJ1-4,-,TGTGCCAGCAGTTGGGCCCCAAGACCGACCGTGGGTGAAAAACTGTTTTTT,CASSWAPRPTVGEKLFF
TRBV6-2/TRBV6-3,-,TRBJ2-7,-,TGTGCCAGCAGTCCGACGGACAGCTACGAGCAGTACTTC,CASSPTDSYEQYF
TRBV9,-,TRBJ1-3,-,TGTGCCAGCAGCCTCAGGGCGAGTGGAAACACCATATATTTT,CASSLRASGNTIYF
TRBV4-1,-,TRBJ2-1,-,TGCGCCAGCAGCCAAGTCCTAGGGGGGAGCGGGAACAATGAGCAGTTCTTC,CASSQVLGGSGNNEQFF
TRBV18,-,TRBJ2-7,-,TGTGCCAGCTCACCGGGCAGTGCCTACGAGCAGTACTTC,CASSPGSAYEQYF
TRBV5-8,-,TRBJ2-3,TRBD2,TGTGCCAGCAGCTTTCAAAGCGGGAGAAGACTCGTCACAGATACGCAGTATTTT,CASSFQSGRRLVTDTQYF
TRBV29-1,-,TRBJ2-1,-,TGCAGCGTTGAACTCGAGGGGGACTACAATGAGCAGTTCTTC,CSVELEGDYNEQFF
TRBV2,-,TRBJ2-1,TRBD2,TGTGCCAGCAGTGAAGATCTAGCGGGAGGGAGGGGTGAGCAGTTCTTC,CASSEDLAGGRGEQFF
TRBV28,-,TRBJ2-3,TRBD2,TGTGCCAGCAGTTCGCGACTAGCGGGAGGGTCAGATACGCAGTATTTT,CASSSRLAGGSDTQYF
TRBV5-4,-,TRBJ2-2,-,TGTGCCAGCAGCTTGGCCGGTTGGGCGGGGGAGCTGTTTTTT,CASSLAGWAGELFF
TRBV19,-,TRBJ2-1,-,TGTGCCAGCAGAAACAGGGCCCTAGTGGGGAATGAGCAGTTCTTC,CASRNRALVGNEQFF
TRBV28,-,TRBJ1-2,-,TGTGCCAGCAGTTTTCTGTTCATCGACAGTCCCTACTATGGCTACACCTTC,CASSFLFIDSPYYGYTF
TRBV7-9,-,TRBJ2-7,TRBD2,TGTGCCAGCAGCCTACGGGGAGGGTCCTACGAGCAGTACTTC,CASSLRGGSYEQYF
TRBV19,-,TRBJ2-6,-,TGTGCCAGTAGTTTGACCGCGGGGGCTCGCTCTGGGGCCAACGTCCTGACTTTC,CASSLTAGARSGANVLTF
TRBV2,-,TRBJ2-2,TRBD2,TGTGCCAGCAGGGATAGCGGGACCCCCGGGACCGGGGAGCTGTTTTTT,CASRDSGTPGTGELFF
TRBV15,-,TRBJ1-6,-,TGTGCCACCAGCCTCGGTTTCGGCGGTGAGTCACCCCTCCACTTT,CATSLGFGGESPLHF
TRBV5-4,-,TRBJ2-3,-,TGTGCCAGCAGCCAGGACCAGGGAACAGATACGCAGTATTTT,CASSQDQGTDTQYF
TRBV20-1,-,TRBJ2-1,-,TGCAGTGCTAGTGAGCGTGAGCAGTTCTTC,CSASEREQFF
TRBV7-2,-,TRBJ2-5,TRBD1,TGTGCCAGCAGCCCCGTTGGGACAGGGGGCGAAAAGACCCAGTACTTC,CASSPVGTGGEKTQYF
TRBV11-2,-,TRBJ1-1,TRBD1,TGTGCCAGCAGCACGATTCGGACAGGGATCATGAACACTGAAGCTTTCTTT,CASSTIRTGIMNTEAFF
TRBV18,-,TRBJ1-2,-,TGTGCCAGCTCACCAAACGGTCCTGACTATGGCTACACCTTC,CASSPNGPDYGYTF
TRBV6-4,-,TRBJ1-2,TRBD1,TGTGCCAGCAGTGCCCACAGGGGGCCTGGGTATGGCTACACCTTC,CASSAHRGPGYGYTF
TRBV12-3/TRBV12-4,-,TRBJ2-7,TRBD1,TGTGCCAGCAGAGGACAGGTATACGGCGAGCAGTACTTC,CASRGQVYGEQYF
TRBV5-1,once,TRBJ2-3,-,TGCGCCAGCAGCTTGGGAACGGAGGGGAATACGCAGTATTTT,CASSLGTEGNTQYF
TRBV5-5,-,TRBJ2-7,-,TGTGCCAGCAGCTTGGGTCTAGGCCGGTCCTACGAGCAGTACTTC,CASSLGLGRSYEQYF
TRBV29-1,-,TRBJ2-7,-,TGCAGCGTCGCCGGGGACTTCACCTACGAGCAGTACTTC,CSVAGDFTYEQYF
TRBV4-2,-,TRBJ1-4,TRBD1,TGTGCCAGCAGCCAAGCCCAGGGGGTGGGGGAAAAACTGTTTTTT,CASSQAQGVGEKLFF
TRBV6-2/TRBV6-3,-,TRBJ2-5,-,TGTGCCAGCAGCAACTTTGGGACCCAGTACTTC,CASSNFGTQYF
TRBV19,-,TRBJ2-1,TRBD2,TGTGCCAGTACACCCTCGACTAGCGGGAAATTGAATGAGCAGTTCTTC,CASTPSTSGKLNEQFF
TRBV5-4,-,TRBJ2-1,-,TGTGCCAGCAGTCCTCCCGGGACTTCGAATGAGCAGTTCTTC,CASSPPGTSNEQFF
TRBV7-9,-,TRBJ1-4,-,TGTGCCAGCAGCTTAGACAGTAATGAAAAACTGTTTTTT,CASSLDSNEKLFF
TRBV2,once,TRBJ2-2,-,TGTGCCAGCAGTGAAGTTTTGTCCATTTACACCGGGGAGCTGTTTTTT,CASSEVLSIYTGELFF
TRBV28,-,TRBJ1-6,-,TGTGCCAGCAGCCGCTATAATTCACCCCTCCACTTT,CASSRYNSPLHF
TRBV7-3,-,TRBJ1-6,-,TGTGCCAGCAGCCCCGCTGGGGGGTATTCACCCCTCCACTTT,CASSPAGGYSPLHF
TRBV5-1,-,TRBJ2-2,-,TGCGCCAGCAGCTTTACCGGGACTGCCAACACCGGGGAGCTGTTTTTT,CASSFTGTANTGELFF
TRBV6-2/TRBV6-3,-,TRBJ2-1,TRBD1,TGTGCCAGCAGTCCCCCCGGGACAGGGAACAATGAGCAGTTCTTC,CASSPPGTGNNEQFF
TRBV7-9,-,TRBJ1-2,TRBD1,TGTGCCAGCAGGGCAGGGGGCGCATATGGCTACACCTTC,CASRAGGAYGYTF
TRBV12-3/TRBV12-4,-,TRBJ1-2,TRBD1,TGTGCCAGCAGTTTTTCTACAGGGGGTGGCTACACCTTC,CASSFSTGGGYTF
TRBV2,-,TRBJ2-2,TRBD2,TGTGCCAGCAGTGCCGGGACTACGAACACCGGGGAGCTGTTTTTT,CASSAGTTNTGELFF
TRBV6-9,-,TRBJ1-5,-,TGTGCCAGCAGCTCCGACAGGATCAATCAGCCCCAGCATTTT,CASSSDRINQPQHF
TRBV7-2,-,TRBJ2-5,TRBD2,TGTGCCAGCAGCTCCCGCGGGGGGGAAGAGACCCAGTACTTC,CASSSRGGEETQYF
TRBV30,-,TRBJ1-1,-,TGTGCCTGGAAGAGAAGCGCTGAAGCTTTCTTT,CAWKRSAEAFF
TRBV27,-,TRBJ1-4,TRBD1,TGTGCCAGCAGGGAATCCGGGACAGTATTTGCAACTAATGAAAAACTGTTTTTT,CASRESGTVFATNEKLFF
TRBV6-5,-,TRBJ2-2,TRBD1,TGTGCCAGCAGTTACGGACAGGGGTACACCGGGGAGCTGTTTTTT,CASSYGQGYTGELFF
TRBV7-2,-,TRBJ2-1,-,TGTGCCAGCAGCTTAATTTCAGAGCAGTTCTTC,CASSLISEQFF
TRBV5-6,-,TRBJ1-1,-,TGTGCCAGCAGCTTTTCCCTGTCTGAAGCTTTCTTT,CASSFSLSEAFF
TRBV4-2,once,TRBJ2-7,TRBD1,TGTGCCAGCAGCCAGACAGGGGGGTACGAGCAGTACTTC,CASSQTGGYEQYF
TRBV6-5,-,TRBJ2-1,-,TGTGCCAGCGGTATGTTCTGGGGAGGTGATGAGCAGTTCTTC,CASGMFWGGDEQFF
TRBV5-4,-,TRBJ2-5,TRBD2,TGTGCCAGCAGCACAGGAGCGGGAGGCCAAATGGAGACCCAGTACTTC,CASSTGAGGQMETQYF
TRBV6-2/TRBV6-3,-,TRBJ2-3,TRBD2,TGTGCCAGCAGTCTCGGCCTAGCGGGAGGAGAAGATACGCAGTATTTT,CASSLGLAGGEDTQYF
TRBV27,-,TRBJ1-5,-,TGTGCCAGCAGTTCTAGGGGTCTCGATCAGCCCCAGCATTTT,CASSSRGLDQPQHF